A selection of T cell receptor beta chains follows, all from one sample in a study of blood T cell repertoires in COVID-19. Method: immunoSEQ multiplex PCR; TCRdb's copy keeps in-frame clones and lacks some. The data show about 24,000 clones, about 91% seen once. The material sequenced was peripheral blood. The receptors derive from a man between 65 and 85 years old with active COVID-19. The CDR3 runs from the conserved cysteine through the conserved F or W. Each record gives: J gene, clone size, D gene, V gene, CDR3 protein, CDR3 DNA. The D gene is left open where the match is weak. Rows give clone size only sometimes, using once, few, many, or a class for an expanded clone.

>TRBJ2-4|once|.|TRBV24-1
CATSEDSVRNIQYF
TGTGCCACCAGTGAAGACAGTGTACGGAACATTCAGTACTTC
>TRBJ2-7|.|TRBD2|TRBV9
CASKEGLAGGEQYF
TGTGCCAGCAAAGAAGGGCTAGCGGGAGGCGAGCAGTACTTC
>TRBJ1-5|once|.|TRBV30
CAWSVFSGLNQPQHF
TGTGCCTGGAGTGTATTTTCAGGGCTCAATCAGCCCCAGCATTTT
>TRBJ2-7|few|.|TRBV9
CASSVAASTGEQYF
TGTGCCAGCAGCGTAGCCGCTAGCACTGGCGAGCAGTACTTC
>TRBJ1-2|.|.|TRBV4-2
CASSQTDRQHYGYTF
TGTGCCAGCAGCCAAACAGACCGACAGCACTATGGCTACACCTTC
>TRBJ2-1|.|.|TRBV19
CASNGGTDSYNEQFF
TGTGCCAGTAACGGAGGGACAGACTCCTACAATGAGCAGTTCTTC
>TRBJ1-1|.|.|TRBV11-2
CASSFGRGAANTEAFF
TGTGCCAGCAGCTTCGGTAGGGGTGCAGCGAACACTGAAGCTTTCTTT
>TRBJ2-5|.|TRBD1|TRBV7-3
CASSFTGGETQYF
TGTGCCAGCAGCTTTACAGGGGGAGAGACCCAGTACTTC
>TRBJ1-3|.|.|TRBV6-6
CASSYSGGISGNTIYF
TGTGCCAGCAGTTACTCGGGAGGGATCTCTGGAAACACCATATATTTT
>TRBJ1-2|few|.|TRBV6-5
CATRQVNYGYTF
TGTGCCACCCGTCAGGTTAACTATGGCTACACCTTC
>TRBJ2-2|.|TRBD2|TRBV7-2
CASSLLASGRNTGELFF
TGTGCCAGCAGCTTATTGGCTAGCGGGAGAAACACCGGGGAGCTGTTTTTT
>TRBJ2-2|.|.|TRBV7-2
CASSLEPITGELFF
TGTGCCAGCAGCTTAGAGCCGATCACCGGGGAGCTGTTTTTT
>TRBJ2-5|.|.|TRBV11-3
CASSLNRGGGETQYF
TGTGCCAGCAGCTTAAACCGCGGGGGCGGGGAGACCCAGTACTTC
>TRBJ1-4|.|.|TRBV2
CASNSALTGDEKLFF
TGTGCCAGCAACAGTGCCCTAACCGGGGATGAAAAACTGTTTTTT
>TRBJ2-2|.|.|TRBV12-2
CASRLAPGQGARMNTGELFF
TGTGCAAGTCGCTTAGCCCCGGGACAGGGAGCCCGAATGAACACCGGGGAGCTGTTTTTT
>TRBJ2-2|.|TRBD1|TRBV4-3
CASSQSWTGWTGELFF
TGCGCCAGCAGCCAAAGCTGGACAGGGTGGACCGGGGAGCTGTTTTTT
>TRBJ2-5|.|TRBD2|TRBV4-2
CASSHGTSGFQETQYF
TGTGCCAGCAGCCACGGGACTAGCGGGTTCCAAGAGACCCAGTACTTC
>TRBJ2-1|few|.|TRBV4-3
CASSQEEGGAYNEQFF
TGCGCCAGCAGCCAAGAGGAGGGAGGTGCGTACAATGAGCAGTTCTTC
>TRBJ2-3|.|TRBD2|TRBV13
CASSPDSTGTSEPDTQYF
TGTGCCAGCAGCCCCGACTCTACCGGGACTAGCGAACCAGATACGCAGTATTTT
>TRBJ2-3|.|.|TRBV6-1
CASSGRRPDRITDTQYF
TGTGCCAGCAGTGGTCGTCGCCCCGACAGGATCACAGATACGCAGTATTTT
>TRBJ1-2|.|TRBD1|TRBV27
CASSLQGGGYGYTF
TGTGCCAGCAGTTTACAGGGGGGCGGCTATGGCTACACCTTC
>TRBJ2-4|.|.|TRBV19
CASGTDIQYF
TGTGCCAGCGGTACAGACATTCAGTACTTC